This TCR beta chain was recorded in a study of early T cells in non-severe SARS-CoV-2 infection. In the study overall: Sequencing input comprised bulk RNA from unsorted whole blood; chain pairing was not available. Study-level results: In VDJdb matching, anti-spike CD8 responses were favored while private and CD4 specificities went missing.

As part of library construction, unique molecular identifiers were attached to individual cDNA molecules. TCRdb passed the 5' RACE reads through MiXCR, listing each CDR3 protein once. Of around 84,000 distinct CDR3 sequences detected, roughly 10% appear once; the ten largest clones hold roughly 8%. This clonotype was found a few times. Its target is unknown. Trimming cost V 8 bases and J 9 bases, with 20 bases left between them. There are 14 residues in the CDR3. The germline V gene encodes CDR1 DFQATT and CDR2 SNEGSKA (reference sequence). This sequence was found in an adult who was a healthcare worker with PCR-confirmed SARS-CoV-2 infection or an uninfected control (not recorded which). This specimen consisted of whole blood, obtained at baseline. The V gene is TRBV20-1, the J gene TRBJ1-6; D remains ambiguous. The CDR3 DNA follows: TGCAGTCTGTACAGAACCGGCTTAGCTTCACCCCTCCACTTT. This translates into CSLYRTGLASPLHF.